Sequencing of this TCR beta chain was carried out in a study of CD8 T cells in ankylosing spondylitis. In its sample, this clonotype was seen many times. No antigen is known for it. By quantitative 5'-RACE with molecular barcodes, the TCR beta libraries were made. TCRdb reprocessed the 5' RACE reads via MiXCR and lists one record per CDR3 protein. The data contain about 190,000 distinct CDR3 sequences, roughly 13% of them singletons. This CDR3 region has 13 residues. V lost 3 bases and J lost 0, with 3 bases in between. Study conclusions and caveats: The authors found the disease-linked clones to be CD8+ and relatively rare in peripheral blood.

V and J are TRBV12-3 or TRBV12-4 and TRBJ1-5, with D unclear. This clonotype was sampled from a female donor with ankylosing spondylitis or in good health (not recorded which). Sequenced material: blood, either unsorted or a sorted T cell fraction (not recorded which). The CDR3 DNA is TGTGCCAGCAGTTTCCATAGCAATCAGCCCCAGCATTTT. Translated, it gives CASSFHSNQPQHF.